The rows below give T cell receptor beta chains drawn from one sample of a study of T cells in Graves' hyperthyroidism and ophthalmopathy. TCRdb itself ran the multiplex PCR reads through MiXCR, one entry per CDR3 protein. Seen here are a few hundred thousand distinct CDR3 sequences, more than 15% observed once, and the top ten hold under 7.5%. Sequences were obtained from blood. The receptor source for this set is a woman in her 30s with Graves' hyperthyroidism. Each CDR3 is given with its conserved first and last residue. A D gene is named only where the DNA matches it firmly. For some rows the clone size is stated as once, few or many, or as a class when expanded; others skip it.

v_gene	j_gene	abundance	d_gene	CDR3aa	CDR3nt
TRBV12-3/TRBV12-4	TRBJ1-1	many	.	CASRLRGGPNTEAFF	TGTGCCAGCAGACTCCGAGGCGGCCCTAACACTGAAGCTTTCTTT
TRBV19	TRBJ2-3	.	.	CASTLINRRTDTQYF	TGTGCCAGTACCCTGATAAACCGCCGCACAGATACGCAGTATTTT
TRBV5-6	TRBJ2-2	many	.	CASSPSRGYGELFF	TGTGCCAGCAGCCCAAGTAGGGGTTACGGGGAGCTGTTTTTT
TRBV5-1	TRBJ2-7	many	.	CASSLARGNEQYF	TGCGCCAGCAGCCTCGCCCGAGGGAACGAGCAGTACTTC
TRBV19	TRBJ2-1	.	TRBD2	CASSPWGTGGYNEQFF	TGTGCCAGTAGTCCCTGGGGAACGGGAGGCTACAATGAGCAGTTCTTC
TRBV18	TRBJ2-3	.	TRBD2	CASSRGAGFTDTQYF	TGTGCCAGCTCACGCGGAGCGGGATTCACAGATACGCAGTATTTT
TRBV20-1	TRBJ2-7	.	.	CSARDLRAISSYNEQYF	TGCAGTGCTAGAGATCTCCGAGCAATCAGCTCCTACAATGAGCAGTACTTC
TRBV5-1	TRBJ2-7	many	.	CASSRGGQGGLGEQYF	TGCGCCAGCAGCCGCGGAGGGCAGGGGGGTCTCGGCGAGCAGTACTTC
TRBV7-9	TRBJ2-3	.	.	CASSPILEVTDTQYF	TGTGCCAGCAGCCCAATCCTGGAAGTCACAGATACGCAGTATTTT
TRBV28	TRBJ2-6	few	TRBD1	CASSLPPTGVDGANVLTF	TGTGCCAGCAGTTTACCCCCCACAGGGGTGGACGGGGCCAACGTCCTGACTTTC
TRBV3-1	TRBJ2-3	.	.	CASSQDPLGRKTSTDTQYF	TGTGCCAGCAGCCAAGACCCCCTTGGGAGGAAAACCAGCACAGATACGCAGTATTTT
TRBV7-8	TRBJ1-4	many	.	CASSLYGGAGEKLFF	TGTGCCAGCAGCTTATATGGGGGCGCTGGTGAAAAACTGTTTTTT
TRBV5-1	TRBJ2-3	.	TRBD2	CASSFRETSGTDTQYF	TGCGCCAGCAGCTTTCGTGAGACTAGCGGCACAGATACGCAGTATTTT
TRBV3-1	TRBJ2-1	.	TRBD2	CASSVTSGSHEQFF	TGTGCCAGCAGCGTGACTAGCGGGAGTCATGAGCAGTTCTTC